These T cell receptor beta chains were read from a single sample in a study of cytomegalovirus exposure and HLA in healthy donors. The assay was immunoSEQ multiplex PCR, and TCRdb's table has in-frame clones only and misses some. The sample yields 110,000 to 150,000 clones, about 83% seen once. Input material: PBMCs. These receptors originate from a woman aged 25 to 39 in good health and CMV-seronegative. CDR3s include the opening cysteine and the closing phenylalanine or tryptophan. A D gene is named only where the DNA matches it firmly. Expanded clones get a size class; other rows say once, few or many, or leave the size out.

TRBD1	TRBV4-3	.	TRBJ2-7	TGCGCCAGCAGCCAAGCATCCGGGACAGGCACCTACGAGCAGTACTTC	CASSQASGTGTYEQYF
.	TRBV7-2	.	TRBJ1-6	TGTGCCAGCAGCTCAGAGGAGGTTGGGAATTCACCCCTCCACTTT	CASSSEEVGNSPLHF
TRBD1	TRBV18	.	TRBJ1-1	TGTGCCAGCTCAATAGGGACAGCGAACACTGAAGCTTTCTTT	CASSIGTANTEAFF
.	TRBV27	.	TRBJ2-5	TGTGCCAGCAGTTTATGGCAGGATGAGACCCAGTACTTC	CASSLWQDETQYF
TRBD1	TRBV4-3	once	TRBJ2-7	TGCGCCAGCAGCCGAGGACAGGGGGCCTACGAGCAGTACTTC	CASSRGQGAYEQYF
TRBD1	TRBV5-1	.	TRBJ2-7	TGCGCCAGCAGCCGCGACAGGGGTGGGGACGAGCAGTACTTC	CASSRDRGGDEQYF
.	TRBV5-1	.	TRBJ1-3	TGCGCCAGCAGCTCCGGGACTCCTGGAAACACCATATATTTT	CASSSGTPGNTIYF
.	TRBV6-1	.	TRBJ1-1	TGTGCCATCCGCCAGGCTGTGAACACTGAAGCTTTCTTT	CAIRQAVNTEAFF
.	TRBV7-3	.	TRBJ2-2	TGTGCCAGCAGTTTCGCCCGGGGGGCGTTCGGGGAGCTGTTTTTT	CASSFARGAFGELFF
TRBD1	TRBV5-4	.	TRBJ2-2	TGTGCCAGCAGCTCAGAACAGGGGTATACCGGGGAGCTGTTTTTT	CASSSEQGYTGELFF
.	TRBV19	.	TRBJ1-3	TGTGCCAGTAGTGTACCCGTTACAGGATTATTACGAGGAGGAAACACCATATATTTT	CASSVPVTGLLRGGNTIYF
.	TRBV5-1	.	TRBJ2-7	TGCGCCAGCACTCGTCAGGGTAGGGGCCCCTACGAGCAGTACTTC	CASTRQGRGPYEQYF
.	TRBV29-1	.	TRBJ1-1	TGCAGCGTTGAACCGAGGATGAACACTGAAGCTTTCTTT	CSVEPRMNTEAFF
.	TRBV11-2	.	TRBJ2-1	TGTGCCAGCAGCCAAGGTGGCGGGGCCTACAATGAGCAGTTCTTC	CASSQGGGAYNEQFF
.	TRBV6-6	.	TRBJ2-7	TGTGCCAGCAGTTACGGGCGCTACGAGCAGTACTTC	CASSYGRYEQYF
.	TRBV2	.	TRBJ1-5	TGTGCCAGCAGTAAATTTTCATGGGGAGGGTTTCAGGACAATCAGCCCCAGCATTTT	CASSKFSWGGFQDNQPQHF
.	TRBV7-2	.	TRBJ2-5	TGTGCCAGCAGCAGCCCTAGGACGCCCGGGGGGACCCAGTACTTC	CASSSPRTPGGTQYF
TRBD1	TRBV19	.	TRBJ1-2	TGTGCCAGTAGTGGACAGGGGTTCGGCTACACCTTC	CASSGQGFGYTF
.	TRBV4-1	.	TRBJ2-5	TGCGCCAGCAGCCCGAAATCCCCTTTTACAGGGAAAGAGACCCAGTACTTC	CASSPKSPFTGKETQYF
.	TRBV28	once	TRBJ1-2	TGTGCCAGCAGACCTCTGGGGAGTGCGAACTATGGCTACACCTTC	CASRPLGSANYGYTF
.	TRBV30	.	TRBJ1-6	TGTGCCTGGAGGGGTAGCAGACGGGAAAATTCACCCCTCCACTTT	CAWRGSRRENSPLHF
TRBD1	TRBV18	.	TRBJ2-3	TGTGCCAGCTCATTACAGGGGGGCGGCACAGATACGCAGTATTTT	CASSLQGGGTDTQYF
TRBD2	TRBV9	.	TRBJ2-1	TGTGCCAGCAGCAGTCGTTTAACTAGCGGCAATGAGCAGTTCTTC	CASSSRLTSGNEQFF
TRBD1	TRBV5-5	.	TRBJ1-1	TGTGCCAGCAGCTTAGTATCAGGGGGCGAAGCTGAAGCTTTCTTT	CASSLVSGGEAEAFF
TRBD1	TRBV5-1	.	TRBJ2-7	TGCGCCAGCAGCTTGGCCGGGACAGGGAGCTCCTACGAGCAGTACTTC	CASSLAGTGSSYEQYF
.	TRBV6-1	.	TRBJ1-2	TGTGCCAGCAGTTTGAGAGGCTATGGCTACACCTTC	CASSLRGYGYTF
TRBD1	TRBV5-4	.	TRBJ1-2	TGTGCCAGCAGCCTCCGGGACAGGATTTCCTCGGGCGGCTACACCTTC	CASSLRDRISSGGYTF
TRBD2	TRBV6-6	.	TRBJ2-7	TGTGCCAGCAGTCCGCCATCGGGGGGGACATACGAGCAGTACTTC	CASSPPSGGTYEQYF
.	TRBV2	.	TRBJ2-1	TGTGCCAGCAGTGATCCCACAGGGCGCAATGAGCAGTTCTTC	CASSDPTGRNEQFF
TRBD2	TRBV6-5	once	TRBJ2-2	TGTGCCAGCAGTTACTGGGTGGGGGGGGCCGGGGAGCTGTTTTTT	CASSYWVGGAGELFF
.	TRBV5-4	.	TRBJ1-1	TGTGCCAGCAGCACAGGGTACGGCATGAACACTGAAGCTTTCTTT	CASSTGYGMNTEAFF
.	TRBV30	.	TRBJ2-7	TGTGCCTGGAGTCCGCCCGGTTCCTACGAGCAGTACTTC	CAWSPPGSYEQYF